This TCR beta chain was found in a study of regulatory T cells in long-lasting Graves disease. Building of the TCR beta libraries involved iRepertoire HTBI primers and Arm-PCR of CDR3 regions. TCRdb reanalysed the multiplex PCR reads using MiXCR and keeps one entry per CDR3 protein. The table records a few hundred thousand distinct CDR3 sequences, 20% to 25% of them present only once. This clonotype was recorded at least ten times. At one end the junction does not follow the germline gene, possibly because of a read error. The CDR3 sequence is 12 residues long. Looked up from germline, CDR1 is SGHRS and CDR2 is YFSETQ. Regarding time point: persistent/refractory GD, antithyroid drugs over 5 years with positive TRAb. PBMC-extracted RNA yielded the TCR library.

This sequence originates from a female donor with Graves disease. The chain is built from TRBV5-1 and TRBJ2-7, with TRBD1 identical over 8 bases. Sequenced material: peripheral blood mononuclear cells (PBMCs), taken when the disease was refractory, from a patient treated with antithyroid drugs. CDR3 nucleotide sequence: TGCGCCAGCAGCTCAACAGGACAGGGTCCCCGCTTC. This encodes CASSSTGQGPRF.